A selection of T cell receptor beta chains follows, all from one sample in a study of post-analysis software for immune sequencing data. Via MiXCR, TCRdb re-called the PCR reads, giving one row per CDR3 protein. The sample records roughly 600,000 distinct CDR3 sequences, 40% to 50% being singletons. Source material: blood. The receptors come from a girl between 10 and 17 years old with multiple sclerosis. CDR3s include the opening cysteine and the closing phenylalanine or tryptophan. D genes are given only for firm matches. Clone size, where shown, is once, few, many, or a class for clones that have expanded.

clone_size	v_call	j_call	d_call	cdr3_aa	cdr3_nt
few	TRBV7-2	TRBJ1-2	NA	CASSSKGELFNYGYTF	TGTGCCAGCAGCTCTAAGGGGGAGCTATTTAACTATGGCTACACCTTC
few	TRBV9	TRBJ2-3	NA	CASSGGADTQYF	TGTGCCAGCAGCGGGGGGGCCGATACGCAGTATTTT
NA	TRBV5-1	TRBJ2-3	TRBD2	CASSASGVGDTQYF	TGCGCCAGCAGCGCCAGCGGGGTGGGAGATACGCAGTATTTT
NA	TRBV24-1	TRBJ2-5	TRBD1	CATSDQGQGHQETQYF	TGTGCCACCAGTGATCAGGGACAGGGACACCAAGAGACCCAGTACTTC
NA	TRBV12-3/TRBV12-4	TRBJ2-3	NA	CASLTGTADTQYF	TGTGCCAGCCTGACGGGCACCGCAGATACGCAGTATTTT
NA	TRBV24-1	TRBJ2-1	NA	CATQSLNEQFF	TGTGCCACCCAGAGCCTAAATGAGCAGTTCTTC
NA	TRBV20-1	TRBJ1-2	NA	CRASNRPYGYTF	TGCAGGGCTAGTAACAGGCCCTATGGCTACACCTTC
few	TRBV5-6	TRBJ2-6	TRBD1	CASSRDRTGANVLTF	TGTGCCAGCAGCCGGGACAGGACTGGGGCCAACGTCCTGACTTTC
NA	TRBV20-1	TRBJ1-4	NA	CSATQGNEKLFF	TGCAGTGCTACCCAGGGGAATGAAAAACTGTTTTTT
NA	TRBV6-6	TRBJ1-2	NA	CASSYSHRADGYTF	TGTGCCAGCAGTTACTCCCACCGCGCGGATGGCTACACCTTC
NA	TRBV4-2	TRBJ2-1	NA	CASSHGLANNEQFF	TGTGCCAGCAGCCATGGGCTAGCTAACAATGAGCAGTTCTTC
NA	TRBV12-3/TRBV12-4	TRBJ1-2	NA	CASSQPAQYTF	TGTGCCAGCAGTCAACCGGCCCAGTACACCTTC
NA	TRBV12-3/TRBV12-4	TRBJ1-2	NA	CASSLTKGGYGYIF	TGTGCCAGCAGTCTCACAAAGGGGGGATATGGCTACATCTTC
NA	TRBV12-3/TRBV12-4	TRBJ1-2	NA	CASSLSRTSGGYTF	TGTGCCAGCAGTTTGTCCCGGACTTCGGGTGGCTACACCTTC
NA	TRBV4-1	TRBJ1-1	NA	CASSQEGGLDTEAFF	TGCGCCAGCAGCCAGGAAGGAGGGCTTGACACTGAAGCTTTCTTT
NA	TRBV7-9	TRBJ2-6	NA	CASSLALSPGANVLTF	TGTGCCAGCAGCTTAGCCCTATCCCCCGGGGCCAACGTCCTGACTTTC
few	TRBV4-2	TRBJ2-1	NA	CASSQVPTSFDYNEQFF	TGTGCCAGCAGCCAAGTGCCCACTTCGTTTGACTACAATGAGCAGTTCTTC
few	TRBV6-6	TRBJ1-4	NA	CASATNEKLFF	TGTGCCAGCGCAACTAATGAAAAACTGTTTTTT
NA	TRBV28	TRBJ2-3	TRBD2	CASNLQRDGGWTDTQYF	TGTGCCAGCAATCTACAGCGGGACGGAGGTTGGACAGATACGCAGTATTTT
NA	TRBV29-1	TRBJ1-2	TRBD1	CSVEGTGRGPNYGYTF	TGCAGCGTTGAAGGGACAGGGAGGGGACCTAACTATGGCTACACCTTC
few	TRBV29-1	TRBJ1-2	NA	CSVDRGKRQNYGYTF	TGCAGCGTTGATCGGGGGAAGAGGCAAAACTATGGCTACACCTTC